One and the same sample provided the 9 T cell receptor beta chains below, sequenced in a study of cytomegalovirus exposure and HLA in healthy donors. The study ran its PCR with 60 Vbeta and 13 Jbeta primers. Assay: immunoSEQ multiplex PCR; the TCRdb copy retains only in-frame clones and omits some. The sample yields about 150,000 clones, 73% seen once. Sequencing was performed on PBMCs. The receptor set was obtained from a woman aged 18 to 35 in good health and CMV-seropositive.

This chain connects TRBV9 to TRBJ1-2; a possible D gene is TRBD1 (5 bases). Germline CDR1 and CDR2: SGDLS and YYNGEE. CDR3 size: 15 residues. The germline V and J ends were trimmed by 0 bases and 8 bases, with 17 bases remaining between them. This CDR3 is CASSVGSQGILGYTF. The CDR3 DNA is TGTGCCAGCAGCGTAGGTTCTCAGGGAATCCTCGGCTACACCTTC.

This clone was seen just once. The chain employs TRBV28 and TRBJ2-5, with 13 nucleotides matching TRBD2. The CDR3 extends over 16 amino acids. The germline gives CDR1 MDHEN, CDR2 SYDVKM. V dropped 8 bases and J dropped 4; count of bases not matched to a gene: 10. CDR3 bases: TGTGCCAGCCTCCCACCTAGACTAGCGGGGGGAGAGACCCAGTACTTC. Protein: CASLPPRLAGGETQYF.

The gene calls are TRBV6-6 and TRBJ2-5; 9 nucleotides agree with TRBD2. The CDR3 consists of 16 residues. Germline CDR1 reads MNHNY; CDR2 reads SVGAGI (reference sequence). After removal of 3 bases from V and 3 bases from J, the junction contained 8 bases not matched to a gene. The CDR3 region is CASSYRTSDSEETQYF. CDR3 nucleotide sequence: TGTGCCAGCAGTTATAGGACTAGCGACTCAGAAGAGACCCAGTACTTC.

This clone appeared once. The CDR3 protein is CAGRLAADTGELFF. CDR3 coding DNA: TGCGCCGGTAGACTAGCCGCCGACACCGGGGAGCTGTTTTTT. The rearrangement links TRBV5-1 to TRBJ2-2; TRBD2 agrees at 7 bases. V dropped 10 bases and J dropped 3; count of bases not matched to a gene: 9. This CDR3 has 14 amino acids. Germline CDR1 reads SGHRS; CDR2 reads YFSETQ.

The rearrangement joins TRBV5-1 to TRBJ1-1, with D perhaps TRBD1 (6 bases). The CDR3 is made up of 13 amino acids. Germline V lookup: CDR1 SGHRS, CDR2 YFSETQ. The V gene lost 5 bases and the J gene lost 3 bases, with 11 bases spanning the gap. CDR3 amino acids: CASSWGGDTEAFF. In nucleotides, the CDR3 is TGCGCCAGCAGTTGGGGGGGCGACACTGAAGCTTTCTTT.

This clone was detected once. The chain uses TRBV6-1 and TRBJ2-1; 9 nucleotides match TRBD1. V trimming: 4 bases; J trimming: 4 bases; junction bases outside the gene matches: 11. Germline V gene sequence: CDR1 MNHNS, CDR2 SASEGT. There are 17 residues in the CDR3. CDR3 sequence: CASSGLRGTGRYNEQFF. The CDR3 region has the DNA TGTGCCAGCAGTGGATTGAGAGGGACAGGGCGGTACAATGAGCAGTTCTTC.

This chain links TRBV28 with TRBJ2-7; 7 positions match TRBD1. This CDR3 contains 14 residues. The germline V gene encodes CDR1 MDHEN and CDR2 SYDVKM. J was trimmed by 4 bases and V by 4 bases; bases with no gene match: 7. CDR3 protein: CASSSGTALYEQYF. For the CDR3, the DNA is TGTGCCAGCAGTTCCGGGACAGCTCTTTACGAGCAGTACTTC.

J is TRBJ2-5 and V is TRBV11-2; 14 bases agree with TRBD2. J gave up 5 bases and V 5 bases, and 7 bases lay outside the gene matches. There are 16 residues in the CDR3. The germline V gene encodes CDR1 SGHAT and CDR2 FQNNGV. This CDR3 is CASSMTSGGAWETQYF. CDR3 bases: TGTGCCAGCAGCATGACTAGCGGGGGGGCTTGGGAGACCCAGTACTTC.

This clone has just a few counts. The chain uses TRBV9 and TRBJ1-4, with TRBD1 identical over 8 bases. V lost 1 base to trimming and J lost 7 bases; unmatched junction nucleotides: 6. Germline CDR1 reads SGDLS; CDR2 reads YYNGEE. The CDR3 sequence is 15 residues long. CDR3 amino acids: CASSVSGTGGEKLFF. DNA of the CDR3: TGTGCCAGCAGCGTATCCGGGACAGGAGGTGAAAAACTGTTTTTT.